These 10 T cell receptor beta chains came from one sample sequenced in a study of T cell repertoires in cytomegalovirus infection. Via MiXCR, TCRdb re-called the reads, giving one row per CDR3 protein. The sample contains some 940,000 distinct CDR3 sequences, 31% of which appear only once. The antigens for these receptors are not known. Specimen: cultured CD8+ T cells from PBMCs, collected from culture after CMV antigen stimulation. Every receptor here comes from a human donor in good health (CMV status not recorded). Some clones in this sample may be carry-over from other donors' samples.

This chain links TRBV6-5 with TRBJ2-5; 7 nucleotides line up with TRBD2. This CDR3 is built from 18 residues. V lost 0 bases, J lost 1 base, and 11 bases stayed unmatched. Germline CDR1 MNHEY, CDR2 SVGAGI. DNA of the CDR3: TGTGCCAGCAGTTACTCGAAAATCAGCGGGGAAGCCCAAGAGACCCAGTACTTC. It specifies CASSYSKISGEAQETQYF.

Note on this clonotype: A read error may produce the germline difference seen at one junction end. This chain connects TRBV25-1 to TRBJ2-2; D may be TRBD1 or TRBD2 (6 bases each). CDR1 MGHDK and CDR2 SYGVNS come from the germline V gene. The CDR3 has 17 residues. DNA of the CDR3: TGTGCCAGCAGTGAATATTTCGGGGGCCCGAACACCGGGGAGCGGTTTTTT. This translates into CASSEYFGGPNTGERFF.

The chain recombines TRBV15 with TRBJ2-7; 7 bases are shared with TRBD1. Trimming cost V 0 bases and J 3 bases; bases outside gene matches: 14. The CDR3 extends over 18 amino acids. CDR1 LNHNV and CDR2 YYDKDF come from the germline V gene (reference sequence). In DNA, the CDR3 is TGTGCCACCAGCAGAGATCATCCCTTTCGAACAGGGGACTACGAGCAGTACTTC. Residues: CATSRDHPFRTGDYEQYF.

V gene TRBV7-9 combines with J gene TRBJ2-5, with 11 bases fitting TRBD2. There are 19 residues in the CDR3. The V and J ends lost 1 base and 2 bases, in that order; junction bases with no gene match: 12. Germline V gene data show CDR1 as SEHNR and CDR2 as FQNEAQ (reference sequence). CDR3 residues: CASSLEVVLTSGGQETQYF. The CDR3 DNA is TGTGCCAGCAGCTTAGAAGTAGTGCTCACTAGCGGGGGACAAGAGACCCAGTACTTC.

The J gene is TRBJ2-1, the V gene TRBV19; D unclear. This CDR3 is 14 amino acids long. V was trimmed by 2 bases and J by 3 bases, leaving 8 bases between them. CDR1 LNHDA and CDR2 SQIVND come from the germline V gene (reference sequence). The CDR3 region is CASSIKAGYNEQFF. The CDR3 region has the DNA TGTGCCAGTAGTATAAAGGCAGGCTACAATGAGCAGTTCTTC.

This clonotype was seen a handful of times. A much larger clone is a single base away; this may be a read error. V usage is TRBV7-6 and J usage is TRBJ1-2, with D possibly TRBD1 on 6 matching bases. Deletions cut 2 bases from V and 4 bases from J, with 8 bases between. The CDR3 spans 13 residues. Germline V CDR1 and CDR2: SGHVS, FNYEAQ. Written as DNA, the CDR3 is TGTGCCAGCAGCTTATCAGGGGCCTATGGCTACACCTTC. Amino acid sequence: CASSLSGAYGYTF.

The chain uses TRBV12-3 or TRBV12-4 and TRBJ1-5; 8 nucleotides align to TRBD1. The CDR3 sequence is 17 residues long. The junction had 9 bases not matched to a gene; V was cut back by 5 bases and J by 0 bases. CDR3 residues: CASSPWTGPYSNQPQHF. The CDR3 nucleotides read TGTGCCAGCAGTCCTTGGACAGGGCCTTATAGCAATCAGCCCCAGCATTTT.

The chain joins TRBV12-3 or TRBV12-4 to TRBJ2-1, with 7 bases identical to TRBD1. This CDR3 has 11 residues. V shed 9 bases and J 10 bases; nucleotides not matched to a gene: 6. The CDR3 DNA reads TGTGCCAGTCCCCAAGGGGGCGAGCAGTTCTTC. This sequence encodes CASPQGGEQFF.

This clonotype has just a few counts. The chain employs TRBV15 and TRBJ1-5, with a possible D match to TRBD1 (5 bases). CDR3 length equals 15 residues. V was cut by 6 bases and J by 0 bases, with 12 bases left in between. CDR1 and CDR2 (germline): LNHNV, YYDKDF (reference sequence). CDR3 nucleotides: TGTGCCACCAGTGGCCTTGGGGGTAGCAATCAGCCCCAGCATTTT. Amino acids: CATSGLGGSNQPQHF.

The CDR3 region has the DNA TGTGCCAGCAGCTTACCTTCGTTCCCAACGGATGGCTACACCTTC. It encodes CASSLPSFPTDGYTF. V gene TRBV7-9 combines with J gene TRBJ1-2; D is uncertain. The V gene's germline CDR1 is SEHNR and CDR2 FQNEAQ (reference sequence). This CDR3 spans 15 amino acids. The V end lost 2 bases, the J end lost 6 bases, and 16 bases lay between the germline ends.